This T cell receptor (beta chain) was sequenced for a study of PD-L1 blockade in urothelial cancer (dated by TCRdb to 2016 to 2017). About the investigation overall: Therapy was started in about 2014 for all patients, and atezolizumab 1,200 mg was administered intravenously every 3 weeks. Blood samples were analyzed 3 weeks after the start of treatment (second dose) and 6 weeks after the start of treatment. Durable clinical benefit meant progression-free survival longer than 6 months, and TCR features were also tested against progression-free and overall survival. The study, an exploratory multi-omic analysis, examined somatic, immune and clinical correlates of response to PD-L1 blockade with atezolizumab in urothelial cancer. Ten or so patients reached durable clinical benefit, while 20 patients did not. Pretreatment tumor samples, along with matched peripheral blood collected serially before and after atezolizumab treatment, underwent TCR sequencing. Whole exome sequencing and RNA sequencing of pretreatment tumors were performed alongside TCR sequencing in the same patients. About 90% of the 29 patients were identified as males with urothelial cancer of bladder origin, and a prior smoking history was reported by 18 of 29 patients. Blood samples yielded a median of about 150,000 T cells and more than 80,000 unique TCRs, with median clonality approximately 0.08. Pretreatment blood TCR-seq was available for 30 or so patients, at least one posttreatment blood collection was obtained for about 24 patients, and tumor TCR-seq was available for about 24 patients. Patients had an ECOG performance status of 0 or 1 and had received between 0 and 3 prior chemotherapy regimens.

A cohort of 25 to 30 patients with locally advanced or metastatic urothelial carcinoma, treated at Memorial Sloan Kettering on a trial protocol, was included. Peripheral blood mononuclear cells were collected pretreatment and during treatment, at between 1 and 8 total time points per patient. The Qiagen DNeasy Blood extraction kit was used to purify genomic DNA from total PBMCs and from tumor samples. Collected pretreatment and during treatment, PBMCs were isolated and stored as previously described. A note on this clone: Its target antigen remains unknown. The junction shows a germline mismatch at one end, possibly a read error.

To estimate absolute template abundance from read counts, synthetic TCR analog templates were spiked into each PCR. The immunoSEQ assay was used to amplify TCRbeta CDR3 regions from genomic DNA with bias-controlled V and J gene primers. Sequencing of rearranged TCRbeta segments was performed at approximately 20X coverage. Concerning the study's data processing: Clustering was used to correct sequencing errors, and CDR3s were annotated against IMGT to assign V, D and J genes. Downstream analyses used only productive TCRbeta rearrangements and left out out-of-frame or stop-codon sequences. Clonality was computed as one minus Shannon entropy normalized by the log of the number of unique productive sequences. Clones differing between time points or between blood and tumor were identified by Fisher's exact test with Benjamini-Hochberg correction at adjusted p below 0.01. What TCRdb holds here is the immuneACCESS table cut down to in-frame rearrangements. Part of the clones is not present; checked against another copy, under half of the missing clones reflect an unresolved V gene, and the others are unexplained. V, J and clone size derive from that table, while D and trimming were established from the DNA sequence. This sample holds about 91,000 clones; roughly 90% were observed only once. The ten largest clonotypes hold roughly a tenth of the sample.

The paper's findings and limits, for the study overall: At 3 weeks after the start of treatment, tumor-associated TCR clones in peripheral blood had expanded more in patients with durable benefit (n of about 22, p = 0.022). Because the sample size was small (n = 29) and many of the analyses were exploratory, the results are meant to be hypothesis-generating. A pretreatment peripheral blood TCR clonality below the median was linked to improved progression-free and overall survival.

The germline V gene encodes CDR1 PRHDT and CDR2 FYEKMQ (reference sequence). There are 13 amino acids in the CDR3, from cysteine to phenylalanine inclusive. Kept here is only the CDR3 DNA, which spans 39 bases and is read in frame from base 1. The clonotype was recovered from a man aged 60-69 years with urothelial cancer. The chain joins TRBV13 to TRBJ2-7; the junction holds 12 bases that match TRBD2. The material was PBMCs, obtained around atezolizumab (anti-PD-L1) treatment. The nucleotide sequence reads TGTGCCAGCAGTTACTCCGGGACTAGCGGGTGTGACTTC. This gives the protein CASSYSGTSGCDF.